The next 25 T cell receptor beta chains were all read from a single sample in a study of shared clonotypes between healthy human individuals. Clones were read by immunoSEQ multiplex PCR, and TCRdb kept only the in-frame ones, dropping some. The table records 2 million to 2.5 million clones, approximately 94% of them present only once. Terminally differentiated effector memory CD45RA+ cells were left out of the naive CD8 fraction, which was CD45RO-negative and positively selected for CCR7. Material: naive CD8+ T cells sorted from blood. The receptors were sampled from a man between 18 and 29 years old in good health.

V is TRBV27 and J is TRBJ2-1; TRBD1 agrees at 7 bases. The ends lost 5 bases at V and 2 bases at J; junction bases unmatched: 6. In germline, CDR1 is MNHEY, CDR2 SMNVEV (reference sequence). The CDR3 runs to 15 residues. For the CDR3, the DNA is TGTGCCAGCAGTATGACAGGGCTCCCCTACAATGAGCAGTTCTTC. Protein: CASSMTGLPYNEQFF.

The rearrangement joins TRBV20-1 to TRBJ2-3, with D tentatively TRBD1 or TRBD2 (6 bases each). Trimming removed 6 bases from V and 10 bases from J, with 14 bases in between. Per germline, CDR1 DFQATT and CDR2 SNEGSKA (reference sequence). The CDR3 loop spans 11 amino acids. CDR3 in DNA: TGCAGTGCCCCCTTGGGGGGCGCGCAGTATTTT. Translation: CSAPLGGAQYF.

The V call is TRBV5-8, the J call TRBJ2-1; 10 bases are shared with TRBD2. This CDR3 contains 15 residues. V lost 5 bases, J lost 8 bases, and 10 bases stayed unmatched. Germline lookup yields CDR1 SGHTS and CDR2 YDEGEE. The CDR3: CASSTAGGFWDEQFF. CDR3 sequence (DNA): TGTGCCAGCAGTACAGCGGGGGGGTTCTGGGATGAGCAGTTCTTC.

The chain employs TRBV11-2 and TRBJ2-7, with D possibly TRBD1 on 5 matching bases. The CDR3 length is 14 residues. CDR1 is SGHAT and CDR2 is FQNNGV in the germline V gene. Trimming left V 3 bases short and J 3 bases short, with 12 bases between. CDR3 nucleotide sequence: TGTGCCAGCAGCTTTAAAAGGACAAACTACGAGCAGTACTTC. This gives the protein CASSFKRTNYEQYF.

The rearrangement joins TRBV6-5 to TRBJ2-7; the D is unclear. From germline, CDR1 is MNHEY and CDR2 SVGAGI. CDR3 length: 13 amino acids. The V end was cut by 2 bases, the J end by 2 bases, with 7 bases between. The CDR3 coding sequence is TGTGCCAGCAGTTACAGGGCGACCTACGAGCAGTACTTC. As protein: CASSYRATYEQYF.

This chain joins TRBV11-2 and TRBJ2-3, with D perhaps TRBD2 (6 bases). Germline V CDR1 and CDR2: SGHAT, FQNNGV. This CDR3 is built from 12 residues. V shed 5 bases and J shed 14 bases, with 17 bases lying between them. DNA for the CDR3: TGTGCCAGCAGCCCCACCCGCGGGGTTGGGTATTTT. Translation: CASSPTRGVGYF.

This chain connects TRBV29-1 to TRBJ2-5; 10 nucleotides agree with TRBD1. Germline loops: CDR1 SQVTM, CDR2 ANQGSEA. The CDR3 sequence is 14 residues long. Trimming at V came to 2 bases and at J to 8 bases, leaving 8 bases not matched to a gene. The CDR3 DNA reads as TGCAGCGTTGAAAAAGGGGACAGGGGATTAACCCAGTACTTC. Amino acids: CSVEKGDRGLTQYF. The full variable domain, with the rest looked up from reference TRBV29-1 and TRBJ2-5, is SAVISQKPSRDICQRGTSLTIQCQVDSQVTMMFWYRQQPGQSLTLIATANQGSEATYESGFVIDKFPISRPNLTFSTLTVSNMSPEDSSIYLCSVEKGDRGLTQYFGPGTRLLVL.

This clone has just one count. The chain links TRBV28 to TRBJ2-7, with D perhaps TRBD2 (6 bases). Trimming shortened V by 5 bases and J by 0 bases, and 17 bases separated the two germline ends. The CDR3 extends over 16 amino acids. In germline, CDR1 is MDHEN, CDR2 SYDVKM. The CDR3 DNA reads as TGTGCCAGCAGTCGCTCCCGGGACTTAGACTCCTACGAGCAGTACTTC. This codes for CASSRSRDLDSYEQYF.

The rearrangement uses TRBV6-6 and TRBJ2-7, with TRBD2 matching over 7 bases. CDR1 is MNHNY, CDR2 SVGAGI, per germline (reference sequence). V trimming: 6 bases; J trimming: 4 bases; junction bases outside the gene matches: 9. The CDR3 contains 14 residues. CDR3 loop: CASSPYTGGYEQYF. CDR3 DNA: TGTGCCAGCAGCCCTTACACGGGAGGTTACGAGCAGTACTTC.

CDR3 amino acids: CAISEPILHGTSGSYEQYF. The CDR3 DNA follows: TGTGCCATCAGTGAGCCCATACTGCATGGGACTAGCGGTTCCTACGAGCAGTACTTC. V gene TRBV10-3 combines with J gene TRBJ2-7, with 11 bases lining up with TRBD2. The junction had 13 bases not matched to a gene; V was cut back by 2 bases and J by 1 base. The CDR3 has 19 residues. In germline, CDR1 is ENHRY, CDR2 SYGVKD.

The chain has TRBV9 and TRBJ1-2; 10 positions agree with TRBD1. Trimming took 0 bases from V and 5 from J; bases not matched to a gene: 7. This CDR3 is built from 16 residues. In germline, CDR1 is SGDLS, CDR2 YYNGEE. For the CDR3, the DNA is TGTGCCAGCAGCGTAGCTACGGGGACAGGGGATTATGGCTACACCTTC. It translates to CASSVATGTGDYGYTF.

This clone has only one observation. This rearrangement joins TRBV9 to TRBJ2-5; 8 nucleotides align to TRBD2. CDR1 SGDLS and CDR2 YYNGEE come from the germline V gene. This CDR3 has 15 residues. The V and J ends lost 4 bases and 5 bases, in that order; junction bases with no gene match: 10. The CDR3 DNA reads TGTGCCAGCAGCCCCCCGGGGGGGTTTGGGGAGACCCAGTACTTC. Protein: CASSPPGGFGETQYF.

The chain combines TRBV27 with TRBJ1-4; 7 bases are shared with TRBD1. Per germline, CDR1 MNHEY and CDR2 SMNVEV (reference sequence). The CDR3 totals 14 residues. V shed 7 bases, J shed 6 bases, and the junction held 8 bases outside the gene matches. Here the CDR3 reads CASKTGASYEKLFF. The CDR3, as DNA: TGTGCCAGCAAAACAGGGGCCTCCTATGAAAAACTGTTTTTT.

In regard to this clone: Other DNA sequences from this sample encode an identical CDR3 as well. The rearrangement uses TRBV5-6 and TRBJ2-7; perhaps TRBD2 as D (5 bases). Per the germline V gene, CDR1 is SGHDT and CDR2 is YYEEEE. Trimming cost V 2 bases and J 2 bases, with 11 bases left between them. The CDR3 is 14 amino acids. The CDR3 loop reads CASSLEGGTYEQYF. DNA of the CDR3: TGTGCCAGCAGCTTAGAGGGTGGGACCTACGAGCAGTACTTC.

The CDR3 DNA reads TGTGCCAGCAGTTTGGCGGGCCCAAGTGACGAGCAGTACTTC. This translates into CASSLAGPSDEQYF. The rearrangement uses TRBV27 and TRBJ2-7; tentatively, D is TRBD2 (5 bases). Germline assignment: CDR1 MNHEY and CDR2 SMNVEV (reference sequence). The CDR3 is 14 amino acids. V lost 3 bases, J lost 5 bases, and 14 bases lay in between.

CDR3 coding DNA: TGTGCCGGACGGACATCAGGGCGGGACACTGAAGCTTTCTTT. Its translation is CAGRTSGRDTEAFF. The rearrangement joins TRBV21-1 to TRBJ1-1. TRBV21-1 is reported as a pseudogene. CDR3 length: 14 residues.

V is TRBV6-5 and J is TRBJ2-7; D ambiguous. Germline V gene sequence: CDR1 MNHEY, CDR2 SVGAGI. The ends were cut back, 0 bases at V and 4 bases at J, with 16 bases in the middle. CDR3 length equals 16 residues. CDR3 bases: TGTGCCAGCAGTTACTCGAAGGGCAGCCAAGAATACGAGCAGTACTTC. This sequence encodes CASSYSKGSQEYEQYF.

The V call is TRBV19, the J call TRBJ2-3; 7 positions match TRBD1. The CDR3 contains 16 residues. J was trimmed by 0 bases and V by 1 base; bases with no gene match: 4. Germline assignment: CDR1 LNHDA and CDR2 SQIVND (reference sequence). The CDR3 coding sequence is TGTGCCAGTAGTATAGGACAGGGCCTGAGCACAGATACGCAGTATTTT. Protein sequence: CASSIGQGLSTDTQYF.

The chain recombines TRBV27 with TRBJ1-2, with a weak D call TRBD1 (5 bases). Germline V gene sequence: CDR1 MNHEY, CDR2 SMNVEV (reference sequence). V lost 8 bases and J lost 8, with 30 bases in between. CDR3 length: 17 residues. CDR3 sequence (DNA): TGTGCCAGCTGCCAATCATGGGCCAGCTGCGTGGGGGTAGGCTACACCTTC. Translating gives CASCQSWASCVGVGYTF.

V and J are TRBV9 and TRBJ2-6, with 10 positions matching TRBD1. Germline values: CDR1 SGDLS, CDR2 YYNGEE. The trim removed 5 bases at V and 2 bases at J, leaving 1 base unmatched. The CDR3 totals 15 residues. The CDR3 spells CASRGTGAGANVLTF. The CDR3 bases are TGTGCCAGCAGAGGGACAGGGGCTGGGGCCAACGTCCTGACTTTC.

This chain connects TRBV5-6 to TRBJ2-1, with 9 bases matching TRBD2. There are 16 residues in the CDR3. The junction had 8 bases not matched to a gene; V was cut back by 4 bases and J by 3 bases. The germline V gene has CDR1 SGHDT and CDR2 YYEEEE. CDR3 bases: TGTGCCAGCAGCGAGGGTCTAGCGGGATTCTACAATGAGCAGTTCTTC. The encoded protein is CASSEGLAGFYNEQFF. Together with reference TRBV5-6 and TRBJ2-1, the CDR3 gives the full variable domain: DAGVTQSPTHLIKTRGQQVTLRCSPKSGHDTVSWYQQALGQGPQFIFQYYEEEERQRGNFPDRFSGHQFPNYSSELNVNALLLGDSALYLCASSEGLAGFYNEQFFGPGTRLTVL.

This sequence joins TRBV9 and TRBJ2-4; D perhaps matches TRBD1 (5 bases). The CDR3 contains 18 residues. V was clipped by 4 bases and J by 7 bases, with 27 bases between them. Germline values: CDR1 SGDLS, CDR2 YYNGEE. CDR3: CASSPQMDIPHQRNIQYF. DNA of the CDR3: TGTGCCAGCAGCCCCCAAATGGACATTCCTCACCAAAGGAACATTCAGTACTTC.

Concerning this clone: Just one base apart from a much larger clone, this may be a read error. The sample carries other DNA sequences with the same CDR3. This chain joins TRBV6-6 and TRBJ2-2; no clear D. The CDR3 is 14 amino acids. Trimming pared 2 bases from V and 0 bases from J, leaving 4 bases between. Germline loops: CDR1 MNHNY, CDR2 SVGAGI (reference sequence). DNA for the CDR3: TGTGCCAGCAGTTACGGGGCGAACACCGGGGAGCTGTTTTTT. Its protein product is CASSYGANTGELFF.

This clone was seen only once. The V call is TRBV28, the J call TRBJ2-7, with D possibly called TRBD1 or TRBD2 (5 bases each). Germline V lookup: CDR1 MDHEN, CDR2 SYDVKM. The germline V and J ends were trimmed by 7 bases and 7 bases, with 14 bases remaining between them. This CDR3 comprises 12 residues. The CDR3 coding sequence is TGTGCCAGCAATAAGGGGAGTGGGGAGCAGTACTTC. Protein sequence: CASNKGSGEQYF.

Regarding this clone: In the same sample, other DNA sequences code for this CDR3. The chain couples TRBV4-3 to TRBJ2-1, with 11 nucleotides matching TRBD2. CDR1 and CDR2 (germline): LGHNA, YSLEER. After removal of 0 bases from V and 4 bases from J, the junction contained 2 bases not matched to a gene. This CDR3 is built from 16 residues. The CDR3 nucleotides read TGCGCCAGCAGCCAAGATAGACTAGCGGGATACAATGAGCAGTTCTTC. It specifies CASSQDRLAGYNEQFF.